This T cell receptor (beta chain) was captured in a study of radiation and T cells in renal cell carcinoma. Described time point: blood 4 weeks post-SBRT, at nephrectomy. Specified treatment: 15 Gy SBRT to primary tumor, nephrectomy 4 weeks later. Nephrectomy followed 15 Gy stereotactic body radiation by 4 weeks. Blood was sampled at baseline, 2 weeks and 4 weeks after SBRT. The CDR3 extends over 17 amino acids. Trimming pared 2 bases from V and 4 bases from J, leaving 20 bases between. The germline gives CDR1 SNHLY, CDR2 FYNNEI. Assay: immunoSEQ multiplex PCR; the TCRdb copy retains only in-frame clones and omits some. Of under 200,000 clones detected, 88% appear once; the ten largest clones hold about 11%. About this clone: Its target is unknown.

Study-level results: In blood, top tumor clones expanded by 2 weeks, shrinking by 4. Without pretreatment biopsies, baseline tumor clonotype presence was undetermined.

This chain uses TRBV2 with TRBJ1-2; D is unclear. Sample: blood, taken from a patient whose treatment included radiotherapy and nephrectomy. This receptor was obtained from a woman in her 50s with renal cell carcinoma. CDR3 bases: TGTGCCAGCAGTGAAACGCCTCAGCACTGGAGTTCCTATGGCTACACCTTC. Translated, it gives CASSETPQHWSSYGYTF. Drawing the rest from reference TRBV2 and TRBJ1-2, the complete variable domain is EPEVTQTPSHQVTQMGQEVILRCVPISNHLYFYWYRQILGQKVEFLVSFYNNEISEKSEIFDDQFSVERPDGSNFTLKIRSTKLEDSAMYFCASSETPQHWSSYGYTFGSGTRLTVV.